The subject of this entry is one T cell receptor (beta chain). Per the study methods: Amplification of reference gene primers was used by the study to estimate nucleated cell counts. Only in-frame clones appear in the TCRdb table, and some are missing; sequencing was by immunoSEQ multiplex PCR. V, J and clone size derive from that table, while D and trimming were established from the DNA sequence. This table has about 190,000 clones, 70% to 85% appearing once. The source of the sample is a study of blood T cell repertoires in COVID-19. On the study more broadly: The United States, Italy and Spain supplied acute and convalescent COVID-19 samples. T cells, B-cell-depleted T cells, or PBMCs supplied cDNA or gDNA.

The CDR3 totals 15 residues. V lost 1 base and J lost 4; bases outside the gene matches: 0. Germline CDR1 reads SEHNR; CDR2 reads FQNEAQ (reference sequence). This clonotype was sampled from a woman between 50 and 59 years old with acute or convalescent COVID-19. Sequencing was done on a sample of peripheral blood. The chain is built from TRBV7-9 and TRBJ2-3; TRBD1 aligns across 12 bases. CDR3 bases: TGTGCCAGCAGCTTAGGGGACAGGGGGCCAGATACGCAGTATTTT. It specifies CASSLGDRGPDTQYF.